The rows below give T cell receptor beta chains drawn from one sample of a study of T cell repertoires in urothelial bladder cancer. Produced via immunoSEQ multiplex PCR; TCRdb's table is partial and in-frame only. The sample includes 6,800 or so clones, 70% to 80% seen only once; the top ten take 10% to 15%. Sequences were obtained from tumor-infiltrating cells from bladder cancer. The origin of the receptors is a human donor with urothelial carcinoma. Both conserved end residues are part of each CDR3. The D gene is left open where the match is weak. Size is stated for part of the rows, as once, few or many counts, or as a class when the clone is expanded.

v_gene,abundance,j_gene,d_gene,CDR3aa,CDR3nt
TRBV7-2,-,TRBJ2-7,TRBD2,CASSLVASGGGAREQYF,TGTGCCAGCAGCTTAGTAGCTAGCGGGGGCGGAGCTCGGGAGCAGTACTTC
TRBV4-2,-,TRBJ1-4,-,CASSQDWGQSQKLFF,TGTGCCAGCAGCCAAGATTGGGGGCAATCCCAAAAACTGTTTTTT
TRBV5-4,-,TRBJ2-1,TRBD2,CASSLLILAGAEGEQFF,TGTGCCAGCAGCTTGCTCATACTAGCGGGGGCTGAAGGTGAGCAGTTCTTC
TRBV9,few,TRBJ2-3,TRBD2,CASSVDGGAFPSDTQYF,TGTGCCAGCAGCGTAGACGGGGGGGCGTTTCCGTCAGATACGCAGTATTTT
TRBV4-1,few,TRBJ2-7,-,CASSQAGNPYEQYF,TGCGCCAGCAGCCAAGCTGGGAATCCCTACGAGCAGTACTTC
TRBV19,few,TRBJ1-6,-,CASSRRNSPLHF,TGTGCCAGTAGTAGGAGAAATTCACCCCTCCACTTT
TRBV11-2,-,TRBJ2-7,-,CASSREAPRVEQYF,TGTGCCAGCAGCCGCGAAGCACCCAGGGTCGAGCAGTACTTC
TRBV28,-,TRBJ2-5,TRBD1,CASSPWGTAQETQYF,TGTGCCAGCAGCCCCTGGGGGACAGCGCAAGAGACCCAGTACTTC
TRBV10-2,-,TRBJ2-4,-,CASGAKNIQYF,TGCGCCAGTGGCGCCAAAAACATTCAGTACTTC
TRBV11-2,-,TRBJ1-2,-,CASSRYDSTAYGYTF,TGTGCCAGCAGCCGATATGACTCGACCGCCTATGGCTACACCTTC
TRBV11-2,-,TRBJ2-5,-,CASSLAQGGGTYQETQYF,TGTGCCAGCAGCTTAGCTCAAGGCGGCGGAACTTACCAAGAGACCCAGTACTTC
TRBV15,-,TRBJ2-7,-,CATSRDGSYEQYF,TGTGCCACCAGCAGAGATGGAAGTTACGAGCAGTACTTC
TRBV7-2,-,TRBJ1-2,-,CASSPRQYGYTF,TGTGCCAGCAGCCCAAGACAGTATGGCTACACCTTC
TRBV2,-,TRBJ2-7,TRBD2,CASRVLAGGPYEQYF,TGTGCCAGCAGGGTCCTAGCGGGGGGCCCCTACGAGCAGTACTTC
TRBV28,once,TRBJ1-6,-,CASSLLGKDSPLHF,TGTGCCAGCAGTTTACTAGGGAAGGATTCACCCCTCCACTTT
TRBV7-2,-,TRBJ2-2,TRBD2,CASSPGLANTGELFF,TGTGCCAGCAGCCCGGGACTAGCGAACACCGGGGAGCTGTTTTTT
TRBV6-1,-,TRBJ1-5,-,CASSDAGANNQPQHF,TGTGCCAGCAGTGACGCCGGGGCCAACAATCAGCCCCAGCATTTT
TRBV18,-,TRBJ2-5,-,CASSLKETQYF,TGTGCCAGCTCACTGAAAGAGACCCAGTACTTC
TRBV5-1,-,TRBJ2-5,-,CASSSGGLGTQYF,TGCGCCAGCAGCTCCGGGGGGCTGGGGACCCAGTACTTC
TRBV5-1,-,TRBJ2-6,-,CASSNPPGEPRRRGANVLTF,TGCGCCAGCAGCAACCCTCCCGGGGAGCCCCGTAGGCGGGGGGCCAACGTCCTGACTTTC
TRBV2,once,TRBJ2-5,-,CASSRDNQETQYF,TGTGCCTCGAGCCGGGACAACCAAGAGACCCAGTACTTC
TRBV7-2,-,TRBJ2-5,TRBD2,CASSLAPSGGGNQETQYF,TGTGCCAGCAGCTTAGCCCCTAGCGGGGGGGGGAACCAAGAGACCCAGTACTTC
TRBV7-8,-,TRBJ2-7,TRBD2,CASSQRLAGTITPYEQYF,TGTGCCAGCAGCCAAAGACTAGCGGGGACCATCACGCCCTACGAGCAGTACTTC
TRBV18,-,TRBJ2-7,-,CASSLSGQSSYEQYF,TGTGCCAGCTCACTATCGGGACAAAGCTCCTACGAGCAGTACTTC
TRBV29-1,-,TRBJ2-1,-,CSVAGGTSYNEQFF,TGCAGCGTTGCCGGGGGCACCTCCTACAATGAGCAGTTCTTC
TRBV5-1,-,TRBJ1-4,-,CASSLQGGGHEKLFF,TGCGCCAGCAGCTTACAGGGTGGGGGACATGAAAAACTGTTTTTT
TRBV5-4,few,TRBJ2-5,-,CASSLRQSGQETQYF,TGTGCCAGCAGCTTAAGACAGTCTGGCCAAGAGACCCAGTACTTC
TRBV10-3,once,TRBJ1-6,TRBD1,CAIKGASSYNSPLHF,TGTGCCATCAAGGGGGCTAGCTCCTATAATTCACCCCTCCACTTT
TRBV6-4,-,TRBJ2-1,-,CASSNSTYNEQFF,TGTGCCAGCAGTAACTCCACCTACAATGAGCAGTTCTTC
TRBV6-5,-,TRBJ1-2,-,CASSDSSGGEGYTF,TGTGCCAGCAGTGACTCTTCGGGTGGGGAAGGCTACACCTTC
TRBV7-9,-,TRBJ2-2,TRBD2,CASRSEGLAVGELFF,TGTGCCAGCAGGTCCGAGGGACTAGCTGTCGGGGAGCTGTTTTTT
TRBV5-1,-,TRBJ2-2,-,CASRQQGTQGGELFF,TGCGCCAGCAGACAACAGGGAACGCAGGGCGGGGAGCTGTTTTTT
TRBV2,few,TRBJ1-2,-,CASRSQGYGYTF,TGTGCCAGCAGGTCCCAGGGCTATGGCTACACCTTC